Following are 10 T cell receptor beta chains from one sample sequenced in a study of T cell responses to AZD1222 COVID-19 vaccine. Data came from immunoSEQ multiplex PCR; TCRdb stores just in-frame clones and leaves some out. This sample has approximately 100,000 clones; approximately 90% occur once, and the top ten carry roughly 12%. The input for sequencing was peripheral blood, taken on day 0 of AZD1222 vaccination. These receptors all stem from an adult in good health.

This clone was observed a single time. CDR3 nucleotides: TGTGCCAGCAGCCAAGATAGGCAGATCCGTAACTATGGCTACACCTTC. Translating it yields CASSQDRQIRNYGYTF. The J gene is TRBJ1-2, the V gene TRBV4-2; D is undetermined. V was shortened by 0 bases and J by 1 base, with 12 bases between the two germline ends. The germline CDR1 and CDR2 sequences are LGHNA and YNFKEQ. This CDR3 is built from 16 residues.

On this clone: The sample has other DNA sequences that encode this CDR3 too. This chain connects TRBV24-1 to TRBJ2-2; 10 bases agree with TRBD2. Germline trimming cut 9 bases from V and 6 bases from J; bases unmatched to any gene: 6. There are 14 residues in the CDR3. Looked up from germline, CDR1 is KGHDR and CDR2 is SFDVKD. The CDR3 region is CATRGLAGAGELFF. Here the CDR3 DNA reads TGTGCCACCCGGGGCCTAGCGGGAGCCGGGGAGCTGTTTTTT.

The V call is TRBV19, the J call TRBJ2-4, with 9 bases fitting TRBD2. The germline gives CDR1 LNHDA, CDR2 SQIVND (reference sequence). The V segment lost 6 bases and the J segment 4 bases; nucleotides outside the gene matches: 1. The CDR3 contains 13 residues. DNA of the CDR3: TGTGCCAGTAGGGCGGGAGGGAAAAACATTCAGTACTTC. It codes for CASRAGGKNIQYF.

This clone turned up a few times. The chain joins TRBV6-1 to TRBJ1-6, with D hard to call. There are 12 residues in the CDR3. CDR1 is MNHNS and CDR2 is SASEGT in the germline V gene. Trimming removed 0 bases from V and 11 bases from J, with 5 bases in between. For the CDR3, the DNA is TGTGCCAGCAGTGAAGCTCAGACACCCCTCCACTTT. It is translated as CASSEAQTPLHF.

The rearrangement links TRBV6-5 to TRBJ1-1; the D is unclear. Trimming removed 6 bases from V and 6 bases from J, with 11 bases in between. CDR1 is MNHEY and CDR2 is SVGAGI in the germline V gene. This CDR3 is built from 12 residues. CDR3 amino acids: CASSHKGPEAFF. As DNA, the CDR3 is TGTGCCAGCAGCCATAAGGGTCCTGAAGCTTTCTTT.

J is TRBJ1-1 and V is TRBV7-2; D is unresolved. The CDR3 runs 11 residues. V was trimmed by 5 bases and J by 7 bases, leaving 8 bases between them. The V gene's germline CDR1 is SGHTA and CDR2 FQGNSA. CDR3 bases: TGTGCCAGCAGCCGAGGTAGTGAAGCTTTCTTT. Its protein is CASSRGSEAFF.

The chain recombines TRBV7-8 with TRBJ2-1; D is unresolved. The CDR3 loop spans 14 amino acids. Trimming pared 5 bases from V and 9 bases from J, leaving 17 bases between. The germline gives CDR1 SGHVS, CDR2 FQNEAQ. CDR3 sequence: CASSGEEWWSEQFF. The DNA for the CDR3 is TGTGCCAGCAGCGGGGAAGAATGGTGGAGTGAGCAGTTCTTC.

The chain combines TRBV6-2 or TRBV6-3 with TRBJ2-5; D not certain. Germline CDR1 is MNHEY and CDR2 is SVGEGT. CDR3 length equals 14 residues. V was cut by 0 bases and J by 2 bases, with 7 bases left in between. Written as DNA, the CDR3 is TGTGCCAGCAGTTACTCCCCGAGACAAGAGACCCAGTACTTC. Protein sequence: CASSYSPRQETQYF.

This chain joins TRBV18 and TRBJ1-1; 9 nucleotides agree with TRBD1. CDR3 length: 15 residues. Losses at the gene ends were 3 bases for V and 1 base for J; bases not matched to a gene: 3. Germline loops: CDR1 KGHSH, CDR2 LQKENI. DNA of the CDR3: TGTGCCAGCTCACCTAAACAGGGGGCGAACACTGAAGCTTTCTTT. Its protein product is CASSPKQGANTEAFF.

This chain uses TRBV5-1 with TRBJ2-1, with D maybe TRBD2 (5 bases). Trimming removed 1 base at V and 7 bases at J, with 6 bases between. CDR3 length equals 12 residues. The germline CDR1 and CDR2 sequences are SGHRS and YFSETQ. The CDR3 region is CASSLSGNEQFF. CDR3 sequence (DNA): TGCGCCAGCAGCTTGTCGGGGAATGAGCAGTTCTTC.